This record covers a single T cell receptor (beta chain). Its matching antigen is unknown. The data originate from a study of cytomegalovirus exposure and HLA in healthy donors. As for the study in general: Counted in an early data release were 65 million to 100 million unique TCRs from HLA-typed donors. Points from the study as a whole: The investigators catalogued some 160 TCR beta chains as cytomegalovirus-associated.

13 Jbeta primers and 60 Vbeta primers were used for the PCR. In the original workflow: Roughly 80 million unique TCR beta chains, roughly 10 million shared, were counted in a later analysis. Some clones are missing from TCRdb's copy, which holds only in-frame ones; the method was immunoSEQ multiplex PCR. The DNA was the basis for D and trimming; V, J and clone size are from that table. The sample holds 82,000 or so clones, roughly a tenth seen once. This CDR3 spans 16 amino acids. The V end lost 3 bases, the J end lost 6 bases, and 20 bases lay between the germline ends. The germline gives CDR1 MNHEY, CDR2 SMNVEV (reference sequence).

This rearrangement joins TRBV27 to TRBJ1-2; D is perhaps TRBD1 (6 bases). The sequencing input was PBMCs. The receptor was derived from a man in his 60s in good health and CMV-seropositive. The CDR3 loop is CASSLGWGPGTHGYTF. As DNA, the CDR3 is TGTGCCAGCAGTTTGGGGTGGGGGCCCGGAACGCATGGCTACACCTTC.